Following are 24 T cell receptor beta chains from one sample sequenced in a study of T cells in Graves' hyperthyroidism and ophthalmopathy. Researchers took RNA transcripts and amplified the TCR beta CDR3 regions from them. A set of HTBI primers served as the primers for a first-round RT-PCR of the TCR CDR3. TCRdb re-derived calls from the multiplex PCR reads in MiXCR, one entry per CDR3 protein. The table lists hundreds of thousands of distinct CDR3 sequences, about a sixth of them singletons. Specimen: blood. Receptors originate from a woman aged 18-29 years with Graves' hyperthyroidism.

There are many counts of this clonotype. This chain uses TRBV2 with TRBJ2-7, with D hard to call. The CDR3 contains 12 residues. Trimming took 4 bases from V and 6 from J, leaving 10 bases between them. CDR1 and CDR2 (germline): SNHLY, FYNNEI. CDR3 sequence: CASSALMAEQYF. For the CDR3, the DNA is TGTGCCAGCAGTGCTTTGATGGCCGAGCAGTACTTC.

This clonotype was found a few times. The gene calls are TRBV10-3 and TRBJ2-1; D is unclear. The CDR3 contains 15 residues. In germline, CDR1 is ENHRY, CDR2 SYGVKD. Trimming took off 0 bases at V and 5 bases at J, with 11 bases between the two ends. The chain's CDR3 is CAISESKGFNNEQFF. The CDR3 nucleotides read TGTGCCATCAGTGAGTCGAAGGGCTTCAACAATGAGCAGTTCTTC.

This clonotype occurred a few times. Here the CDR3 DNA reads TGTGCCAGCAGTTACCGGGCGGGAGTTGGGGAGCAGTACTTC. This gives the protein CASSYRAGVGEQYF. The chain couples TRBV6-2 or TRBV6-3 to TRBJ2-7, with TRBD2 matching over 7 bases. The junction had 8 bases not matched to a gene; V was cut back by 2 bases and J by 7 bases. The CDR3 runs 14 residues. Per germline, CDR1 MNHEY and CDR2 SVGEGT.

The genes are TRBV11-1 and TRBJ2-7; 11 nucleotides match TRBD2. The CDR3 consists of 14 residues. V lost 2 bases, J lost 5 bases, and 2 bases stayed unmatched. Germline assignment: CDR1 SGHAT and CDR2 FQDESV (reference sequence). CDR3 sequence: CASSLRLAGNEQYF. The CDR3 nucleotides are TGTGCCAGCAGCTTAAGACTAGCGGGAAACGAGCAGTACTTC. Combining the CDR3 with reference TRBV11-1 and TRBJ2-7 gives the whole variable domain EAEVAQSPRYKITEKSQAVAFWCDPISGHATLYWYRQILGQGPELLVQFQDESVVDDSQLPKDRFSAERLKGVDSTLKIQPAELGDSAMYLCASSLRLAGNEQYFGPGTRLTVT.

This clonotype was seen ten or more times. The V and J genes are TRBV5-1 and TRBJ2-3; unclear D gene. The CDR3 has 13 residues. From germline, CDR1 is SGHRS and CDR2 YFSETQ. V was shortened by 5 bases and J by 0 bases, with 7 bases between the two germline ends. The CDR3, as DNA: TGCGCCAGCAGTTTAAAGAGCACAGATACGCAGTATTTT. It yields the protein CASSLKSTDTQYF.

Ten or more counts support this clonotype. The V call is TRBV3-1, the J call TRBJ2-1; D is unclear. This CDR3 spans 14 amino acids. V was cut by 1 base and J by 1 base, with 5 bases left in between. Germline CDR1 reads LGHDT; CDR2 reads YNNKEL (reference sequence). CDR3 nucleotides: TGTGCCAGCAGCCAAGCGCTTTCCTACAATGAGCAGTTCTTC. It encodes CASSQALSYNEQFF.

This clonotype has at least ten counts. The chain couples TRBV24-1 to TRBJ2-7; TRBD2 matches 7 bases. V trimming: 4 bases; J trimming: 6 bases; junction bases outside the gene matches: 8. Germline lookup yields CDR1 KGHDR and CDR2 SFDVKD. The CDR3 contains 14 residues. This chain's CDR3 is CATSDPTPGGEQYF. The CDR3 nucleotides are TGTGCCACCAGTGACCCGACACCGGGAGGCGAGCAGTACTTC.

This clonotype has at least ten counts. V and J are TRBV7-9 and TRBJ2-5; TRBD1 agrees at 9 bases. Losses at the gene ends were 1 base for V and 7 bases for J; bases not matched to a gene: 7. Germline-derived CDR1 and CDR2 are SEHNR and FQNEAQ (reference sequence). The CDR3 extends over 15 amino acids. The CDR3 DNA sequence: TGTGCCAGCAGCTTAGAGACAGGGGGGGAGGCGACCCAGTACTTC. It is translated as CASSLETGGEATQYF.

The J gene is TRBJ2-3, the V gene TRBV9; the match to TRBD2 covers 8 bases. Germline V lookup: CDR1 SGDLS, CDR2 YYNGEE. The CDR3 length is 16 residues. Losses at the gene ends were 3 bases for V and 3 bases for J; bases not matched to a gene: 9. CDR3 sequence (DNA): TGTGCCAGCAGCGCCTCCGGGACTAGTCGAACAGATACGCAGTATTTT. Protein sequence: CASSASGTSRTDTQYF.

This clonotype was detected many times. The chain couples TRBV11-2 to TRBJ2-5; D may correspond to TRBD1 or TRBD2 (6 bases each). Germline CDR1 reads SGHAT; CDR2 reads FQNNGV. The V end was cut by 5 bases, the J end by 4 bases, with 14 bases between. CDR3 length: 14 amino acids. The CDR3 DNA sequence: TGTGCCAGCAGCCCGCGCCGGGGGCTAGAGACCCAGTACTTC. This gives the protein CASSPRRGLETQYF.

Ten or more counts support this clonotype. The CDR3 here is CSGSATGLTDTQYF. The CDR3 DNA follows: TGCAGTGGAAGCGCGACAGGGTTAACAGATACGCAGTATTTT. The chain uses TRBV20-1 and TRBJ2-3, with 7 bases matching TRBD1. Trimming took 7 bases from V and 3 from J; bases not matched to a gene: 10. Germline V gene sequence: CDR1 DFQATT, CDR2 SNEGSKA (reference sequence). The CDR3 contains 14 residues.

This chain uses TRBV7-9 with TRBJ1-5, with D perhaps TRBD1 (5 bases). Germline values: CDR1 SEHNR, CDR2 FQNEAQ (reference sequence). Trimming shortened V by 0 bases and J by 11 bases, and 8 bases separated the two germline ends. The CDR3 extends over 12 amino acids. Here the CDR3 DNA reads TGTGCCAGCAGCTTAGCGGGGGGAGCCCAGCATTTT. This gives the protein CASSLAGGAQHF.

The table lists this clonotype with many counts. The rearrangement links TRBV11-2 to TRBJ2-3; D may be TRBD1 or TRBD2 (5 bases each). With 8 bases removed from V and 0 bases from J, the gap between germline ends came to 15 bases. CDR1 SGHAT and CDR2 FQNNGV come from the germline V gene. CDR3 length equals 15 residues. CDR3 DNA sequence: TGTGCCAGCGGCAAGGGGAGAACTAGCACAGATACGCAGTATTTT. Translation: CASGKGRTSTDTQYF. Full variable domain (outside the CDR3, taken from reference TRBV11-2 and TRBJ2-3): EAGVAQSPRYKIIEKRQSVAFWCNPISGHATLYWYQQILGQGPKLLIQFQNNGVVDDSQLPKDRFSAERLKGVDSTLKIQPAKLEDSAVYLCASGKGRTSTDTQYFGPGTRLTVL.

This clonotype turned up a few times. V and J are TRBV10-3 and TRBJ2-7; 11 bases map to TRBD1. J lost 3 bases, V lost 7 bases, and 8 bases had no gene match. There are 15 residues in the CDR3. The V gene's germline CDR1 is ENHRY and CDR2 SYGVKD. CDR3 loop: CAIKEGQGDFYEQYF. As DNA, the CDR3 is TGTGCCATCAAAGAGGGACAGGGGGACTTCTACGAGCAGTACTTC.

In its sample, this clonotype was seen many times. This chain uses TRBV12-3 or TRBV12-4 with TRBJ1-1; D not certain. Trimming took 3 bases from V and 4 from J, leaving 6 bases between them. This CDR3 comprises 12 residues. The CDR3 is CASSFLRTEAFF. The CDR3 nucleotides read TGTGCCAGCAGTTTTCTCCGCACTGAAGCTTTCTTT.

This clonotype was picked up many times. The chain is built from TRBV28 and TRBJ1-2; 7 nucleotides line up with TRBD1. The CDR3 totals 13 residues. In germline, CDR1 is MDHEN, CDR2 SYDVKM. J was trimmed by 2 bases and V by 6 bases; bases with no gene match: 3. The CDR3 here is CASRAGGNYGYTF. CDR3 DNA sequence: TGTGCCAGCAGGGCAGGGGGAAACTATGGCTACACCTTC.

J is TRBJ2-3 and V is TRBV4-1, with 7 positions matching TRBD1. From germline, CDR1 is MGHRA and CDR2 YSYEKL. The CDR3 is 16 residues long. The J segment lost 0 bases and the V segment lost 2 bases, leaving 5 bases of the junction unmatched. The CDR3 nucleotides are TGCGCCAGCAGCCAAAAGGGGGCGGTTAGCACAGATACGCAGTATTTT. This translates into CASSQKGAVSTDTQYF.

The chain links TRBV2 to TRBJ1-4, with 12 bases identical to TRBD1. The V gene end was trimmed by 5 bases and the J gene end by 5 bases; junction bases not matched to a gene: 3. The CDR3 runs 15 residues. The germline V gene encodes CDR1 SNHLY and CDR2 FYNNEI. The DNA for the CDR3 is TGTGCCAGCAGTCGGGACAGGGGGCGCAATGAAAAACTGTTTTTT. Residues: CASSRDRGRNEKLFF.

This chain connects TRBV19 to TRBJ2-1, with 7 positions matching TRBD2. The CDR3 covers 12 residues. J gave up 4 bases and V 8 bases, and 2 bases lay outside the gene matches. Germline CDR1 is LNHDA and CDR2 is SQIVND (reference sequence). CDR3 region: CASAGGYNEQFF. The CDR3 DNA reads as TGTGCCAGTGCCGGGGGGTACAATGAGCAGTTCTTC.

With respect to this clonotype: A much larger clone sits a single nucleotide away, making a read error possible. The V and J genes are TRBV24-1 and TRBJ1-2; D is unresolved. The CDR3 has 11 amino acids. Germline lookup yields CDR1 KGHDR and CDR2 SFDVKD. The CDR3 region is CATSDLQDYAF. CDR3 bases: TGTGCCACCAGTGATTTGCAGGACTACGCCTTC.

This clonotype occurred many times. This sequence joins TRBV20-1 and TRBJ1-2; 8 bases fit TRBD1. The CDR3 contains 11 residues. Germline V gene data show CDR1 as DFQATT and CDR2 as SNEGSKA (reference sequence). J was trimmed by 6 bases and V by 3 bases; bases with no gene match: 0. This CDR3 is CSARTGDGYTF. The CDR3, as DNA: TGCAGTGCTAGGACAGGGGATGGCTACACCTTC.

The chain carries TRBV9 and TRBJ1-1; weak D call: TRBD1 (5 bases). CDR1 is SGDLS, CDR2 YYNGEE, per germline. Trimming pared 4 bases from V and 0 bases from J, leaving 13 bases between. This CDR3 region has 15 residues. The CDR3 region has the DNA TGTGCCAGCAGCCCCCGGGGCAGCCTGAACACTGAAGCTTTCTTT. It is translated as CASSPRGSLNTEAFF.

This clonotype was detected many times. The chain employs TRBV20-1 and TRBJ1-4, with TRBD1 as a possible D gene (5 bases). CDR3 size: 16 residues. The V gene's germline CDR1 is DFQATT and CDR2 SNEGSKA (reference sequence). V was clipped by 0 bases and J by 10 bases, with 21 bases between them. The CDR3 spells CSARDPTGSVSGKLFF. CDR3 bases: TGCAGTGCTAGAGACCCAACAGGCTCCGTCTCCGGAAAACTGTTTTTT.

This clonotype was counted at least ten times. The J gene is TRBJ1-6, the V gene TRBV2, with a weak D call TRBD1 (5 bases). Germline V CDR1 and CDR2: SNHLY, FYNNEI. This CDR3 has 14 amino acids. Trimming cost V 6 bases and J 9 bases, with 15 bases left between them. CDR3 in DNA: TGTGCCAGCAGAGTTATGGGGCGTCTTTCACCCCTCCACTTT. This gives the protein CASRVMGRLSPLHF.